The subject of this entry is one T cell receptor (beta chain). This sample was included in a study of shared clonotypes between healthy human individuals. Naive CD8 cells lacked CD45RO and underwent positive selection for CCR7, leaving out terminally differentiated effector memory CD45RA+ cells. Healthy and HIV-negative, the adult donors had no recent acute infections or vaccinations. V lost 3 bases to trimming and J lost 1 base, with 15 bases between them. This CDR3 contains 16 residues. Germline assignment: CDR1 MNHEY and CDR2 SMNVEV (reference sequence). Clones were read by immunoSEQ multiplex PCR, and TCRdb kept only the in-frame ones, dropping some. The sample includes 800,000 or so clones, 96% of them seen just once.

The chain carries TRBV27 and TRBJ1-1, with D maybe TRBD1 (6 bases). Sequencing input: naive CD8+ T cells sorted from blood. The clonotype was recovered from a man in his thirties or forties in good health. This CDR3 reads CASSFTPGAANTEAFF. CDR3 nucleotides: TGTGCCAGCAGTTTTACCCCGGGGGCGGCGAACACTGAAGCTTTCTTT.